These T cell receptor beta chains were read from a single sample in a study of T-cell reconstitution after alpha-beta-depleted transplantation in children. TCRdb ran MiXCR on the PCR reads and lists one entry per CDR3 protein. The sample contains about 830,000 distinct CDR3 sequences, roughly 16% of which appear only once. The sequencing here drew on PBMCs, mostly from graft donor cells, taken 360 days after TCRalphabeta/CD19-depleted stem cell transplant. These receptors came from a male patient under 18 who had a stem cell transplant for acute lymphoblastic leukemia, so the T cells may come from the graft donor. CDR3s include the opening cysteine and the closing phenylalanine or tryptophan. A D gene is named only where the DNA matches it firmly. Clone size appears in some rows only: once, few, many, or a class for an expanded clone.

D gene: NA; J gene: TRBJ2-3; clone size: few; V gene: TRBV27; CDR3 DNA: TGTGCCAGCAACCGACAGCGTCTTAGCACAGATACGCAGTATTTT; CDR3 protein: CASNRQRLSTDTQYF
D gene: NA; J gene: TRBJ2-5; clone size: few; V gene: TRBV5-1; CDR3 DNA: TGCGCCAGCAGCTGGGTATGGGACGGGTACCAAGAGACCCAGTACTTC; CDR3 protein: CASSWVWDGYQETQYF
D gene: NA; J gene: TRBJ2-1; clone size: NA; V gene: TRBV20-1; CDR3 DNA: TGCAGTGCTAGATGGGACACCCGGCGCAATGAGCAGTTCTTC; CDR3 protein: CSARWDTRRNEQFF
D gene: NA; J gene: TRBJ2-3; clone size: few; V gene: TRBV20-1; CDR3 DNA: TGCAGACCCATCAGGGACATAAAAGATACGCAGTATTTT; CDR3 protein: CRPIRDIKDTQYF
D gene: TRBD1; J gene: TRBJ2-5; clone size: many; V gene: TRBV9; CDR3 DNA: TGTGCCAGCAGCGTAGGAGTCCGGGACAGTCAAGAGACCCAGTACTTC; CDR3 protein: CASSVGVRDSQETQYF
D gene: NA; J gene: TRBJ1-5; clone size: NA; V gene: TRBV27; CDR3 DNA: TGTGCCAGCAGTTTTCGGGGATACAATCAGCCCCAGCATTTT; CDR3 protein: CASSFRGYNQPQHF
D gene: NA; J gene: TRBJ2-1; clone size: NA; V gene: TRBV18; CDR3 DNA: TGTGCCAGCTCATCAATCGGGACACCCGACAATGAGCAGTTCTTC; CDR3 protein: CASSSIGTPDNEQFF
D gene: TRBD1; J gene: TRBJ2-1; clone size: NA; V gene: TRBV3-1; CDR3 DNA: TGTGCCAGCAGCCCCCCAGGGGGTGGGGAAAATGAGCAGTTCTTC; CDR3 protein: CASSPPGGGENEQFF
D gene: NA; J gene: TRBJ2-7; clone size: few; V gene: TRBV27; CDR3 DNA: TGTGCCAGCAGTTTATATCGGTATTACGAGCAGTACTTC; CDR3 protein: CASSLYRYYEQYF
D gene: NA; J gene: TRBJ1-1; clone size: NA; V gene: TRBV6-2/TRBV6-3; CDR3 DNA: TGTGCCAGCAGTTCTATGACGGGGGGGAACACTGAAGCTTTCTTT; CDR3 protein: CASSSMTGGNTEAFF
D gene: NA; J gene: TRBJ2-7; clone size: few; V gene: TRBV20-1; CDR3 DNA: TGCAGTGCCAAATCTGCGGGGAGCTCCTACGAGCAGTACTTC; CDR3 protein: CSAKSAGSSYEQYF
D gene: NA; J gene: TRBJ1-1; clone size: few; V gene: TRBV7-9; CDR3 DNA: TGTGCCAGCAGCCAGGCAGGGATCACTGAAGCTTTCTTT; CDR3 protein: CASSQAGITEAFF
D gene: NA; J gene: TRBJ2-1; clone size: NA; V gene: TRBV29-1; CDR3 DNA: TGCAGCGCCCTCGGACGATTATACAATGAGCAGTTCTTC; CDR3 protein: CSALGRLYNEQFF
D gene: NA; J gene: TRBJ2-7; clone size: many; V gene: TRBV6-5; CDR3 DNA: TGTGCCAGCAGTTACCAGGCGTGGGGCTACGAGCAGTACTTC; CDR3 protein: CASSYQAWGYEQYF
D gene: NA; J gene: TRBJ2-5; clone size: once; V gene: TRBV12-3/TRBV12-4; CDR3 DNA: TGTGCCAGCGGAGGGGGGTGGCGGGGGTCTCAAGAGACCCAGTACTTC; CDR3 protein: CASGGGWRGSQETQYF
D gene: NA; J gene: TRBJ2-1; clone size: many; V gene: TRBV7-8; CDR3 DNA: TGTGCCACGCTCTCGAGAGGGTTCGAGCAGTTCTTC; CDR3 protein: CATLSRGFEQFF
D gene: NA; J gene: TRBJ1-1; clone size: few; V gene: TRBV20-1; CDR3 DNA: TGCAGTGCTCCCCGACCCTTCATGAACACTGAAGCTTTCTTT; CDR3 protein: CSAPRPFMNTEAFF
D gene: NA; J gene: TRBJ2-5; clone size: many; V gene: TRBV12-3/TRBV12-4; CDR3 DNA: TGTGCCAGCATCCCCGCGGGGCGGAAAGAGACCCAGTACTTC; CDR3 protein: CASIPAGRKETQYF
D gene: TRBD1; J gene: TRBJ2-7; clone size: many; V gene: TRBV5-1; CDR3 DNA: TGCGCCAGCAGCGAGACAGGGGGCGACAGCTACGAGCAGTACTTC; CDR3 protein: CASSETGGDSYEQYF
D gene: TRBD2; J gene: TRBJ2-3; clone size: many; V gene: TRBV18; CDR3 DNA: TGCGCCAGCAGCCCATGGACTAGCGGGAGCACAGATACGCAGTATTTT; CDR3 protein: CASSPWTSGSTDTQYF
D gene: TRBD2; J gene: TRBJ2-1; clone size: NA; V gene: TRBV6-1; CDR3 DNA: TGTGCCAGCAAGGGTGGCGGGAGGGCCAGTGAGCAGTTCTTC; CDR3 protein: CASKGGGRASEQFF
D gene: TRBD2; J gene: TRBJ2-1; clone size: NA; V gene: TRBV5-1; CDR3 DNA: TGCGCCAGCAGCCGCCGTGGTAGCGGGAGGGTAAATGAGCAGTTCTTC; CDR3 protein: CASSRRGSGRVNEQFF
D gene: TRBD1; J gene: TRBJ2-7; clone size: NA; V gene: TRBV5-1; CDR3 DNA: TGCGCCAGCAGCCCGCTCCCGGGACAGGATTCCTACGAGCAGTACTTC; CDR3 protein: CASSPLPGQDSYEQYF
D gene: NA; J gene: TRBJ2-1; clone size: NA; V gene: TRBV20-1; CDR3 DNA: TGCAGTGCTAGAGATTTGGCGGGAACTTACAATGAGCAGTTCTTC; CDR3 protein: CSARDLAGTYNEQFF
D gene: TRBD2; J gene: TRBJ2-7; clone size: few; V gene: TRBV5-1; CDR3 DNA: TGCGCCAGCAGCAACCGACTAGCGGGACCCCGCGACGAGCAGTACTTC; CDR3 protein: CASSNRLAGPRDEQYF
D gene: NA; J gene: TRBJ2-7; clone size: few; V gene: TRBV9; CDR3 DNA: TGTGCCAGCAGTAAGACTAGCTCCTACGAGCAGTACTTC; CDR3 protein: CASSKTSSYEQYF
D gene: NA; J gene: TRBJ1-6; clone size: few; V gene: TRBV6-5; CDR3 DNA: TGTGCCAGCAGTTACGAGGGCCCTTATAATTCACCCCTCCACTTT; CDR3 protein: CASSYEGPYNSPLHF
D gene: TRBD2; J gene: TRBJ2-7; clone size: NA; V gene: TRBV4-1; CDR3 DNA: TGCGCCAGCAGCCAGCGGACTAGCGGGGGCCTCGGGGACGAGCAGTACTTC; CDR3 protein: CASSQRTSGGLGDEQYF
D gene: TRBD2; J gene: TRBJ2-7; clone size: NA; V gene: TRBV7-3; CDR3 DNA: TGTGCCAGCAGCCCGACTCTGGGGGCTGGATCGGCGGGAGGGATCCCCTACGAGCAGTACTTC; CDR3 protein: CASSPTLGAGSAGGIPYEQYF
D gene: TRBD1; J gene: TRBJ1-1; clone size: NA; V gene: TRBV5-1; CDR3 DNA: TGCGCCAGCAGCCCGGGACAGGGCGTTTCGAACACTGAAGCTTTCTTT; CDR3 protein: CASSPGQGVSNTEAFF
D gene: NA; J gene: TRBJ1-2; clone size: few; V gene: TRBV20-1; CDR3 DNA: TGCAGTGCTAGAGACGTTAGCGCAGGGGCGTTCGGCTATGGCTACACCTTC; CDR3 protein: CSARDVSAGAFGYGYTF
D gene: TRBD1; J gene: TRBJ1-4; clone size: few; V gene: TRBV27; CDR3 DNA: TGTGCCAGCAGTTTATGGGGACAGAAGAATGAAAAACTGTTTTTT; CDR3 protein: CASSLWGQKNEKLFF
D gene: NA; J gene: TRBJ2-1; clone size: few; V gene: TRBV9; CDR3 DNA: TGTGCCAGCAGCGTAGCGGGAGCTAGGTCCTACAATGAGCAGTTCTTC; CDR3 protein: CASSVAGARSYNEQFF
D gene: NA; J gene: TRBJ1-5; clone size: NA; V gene: TRBV27; CDR3 DNA: TGTGCCAGCAGCTCCGTGGGGGGTCAGCCCCAGCATTTT; CDR3 protein: CASSSVGGQPQHF
D gene: TRBD2; J gene: TRBJ2-5; clone size: NA; V gene: TRBV20-1; CDR3 DNA: TGCAGTGCTTCTAAGCGGGAGGGCCAAGAGACCCAGTACTTC; CDR3 protein: CSASKREGQETQYF
D gene: NA; J gene: TRBJ2-5; clone size: NA; V gene: TRBV18; CDR3 DNA: TGTGCCAGCTCACCACTAGACTACCAAGAGACCCAGTACTTC; CDR3 protein: CASSPLDYQETQYF